The entry below gives a single TCR beta chain sequence along with its context. Its antigen is as yet unknown. The PCR had 60 Vbeta and 13 Jbeta primers. Profiling relied on immunoSEQ multiplex PCR, and the TCRdb table lists in-frame clones only, not all of them. The sample holds roughly 150,000 clones, roughly four fifths seen once. This record comes from a study of cytomegalovirus exposure and HLA in healthy donors. With V trimmed by 6 bases and J by 1 base, 4 bases remained unmatched. This CDR3 is built from 15 residues. Germline CDR1 is MNHEY and CDR2 is SMNVEV (reference sequence). General study results and limits: TCR beta V- and J-gene trimming, according to a later analysis, was linked to a missense DCLRE1C variant. A later examination showed that TCR association rates differed by HLA locus, with DRB1 most and HLA-C fewest. The productive fraction for most TCR beta V segments was about 90% or about 30% in an earlier analysis.

The rearrangement joins TRBV27 to TRBJ1-5; 9 bases line up with TRBD1. Sequenced: PBMCs. This clonotype was sampled from a woman aged 40 to 50 in good health and CMV-seronegative. Here the CDR3 DNA reads TGTGCCAGCAGCCGACAGGGGGTAAGCAATCAGCCCCAGCATTTT. Translation: CASSRQGVSNQPQHF.